These T cell receptor beta chains were read from a single sample in a study of cytomegalovirus exposure and HLA in healthy donors. Profiling relied on immunoSEQ multiplex PCR, and the TCRdb table lists in-frame clones only, not all of them. The sample holds more than 100,000 clones; about 76% are singletons and the top ten take 1.1% to 1.5%. Sequenced input: PBMCs. The receptors here all came from a middle-aged woman in good health and CMV-seronegative. CDR3s include the opening cysteine and the closing phenylalanine or tryptophan. The D gene is left open where the match is weak. Clone size appears in some rows only: once, few, many, or a class for an expanded clone.

d_gene: -; v_gene: TRBV27; j_gene: TRBJ1-2; abundance: -; CDR3nt: TGTGCCAGCAGCACCTCCGGGAGGGTTGCTGGCTACACCTTC; CDR3aa: CASSTSGRVAGYTF
d_gene: TRBD2; v_gene: TRBV7-2; j_gene: TRBJ2-5; abundance: -; CDR3nt: TGTGCCAGCAGCTTAGTAGCGGGGGTCCAAGAGACCCAGTACTTC; CDR3aa: CASSLVAGVQETQYF
d_gene: -; v_gene: TRBV2; j_gene: TRBJ1-2; abundance: -; CDR3nt: TGTGCCAGCAGTGTAATGACTGATAACTATGGCTACACCTTC; CDR3aa: CASSVMTDNYGYTF
d_gene: -; v_gene: TRBV5-1; j_gene: TRBJ2-6; abundance: -; CDR3nt: TGCGCCAGCAGCTTGGAAGGCAGGGGCGCGTCTGGGGCCAACGTCCTGACTTTC; CDR3aa: CASSLEGRGASGANVLTF
d_gene: -; v_gene: TRBV7-9; j_gene: TRBJ1-6; abundance: few; CDR3nt: TGTGCCAGCAGCCTTCCCATCCGAGGCCCTGGAGGGAATTCACCCCTCCACTTT; CDR3aa: CASSLPIRGPGGNSPLHF
d_gene: -; v_gene: TRBV7-2; j_gene: TRBJ2-7; abundance: once; CDR3nt: TGTGCCAGCAGCTTAAGGATTAGCTCGAGCTCCTACGAGCAGTACTTC; CDR3aa: CASSLRISSSSYEQYF
d_gene: -; v_gene: TRBV2; j_gene: TRBJ1-4; abundance: -; CDR3nt: TGTGCCAGCAGTGAAGCGCTGGCCCCCTGGGAAAAACTGTTTTTT; CDR3aa: CASSEALAPWEKLFF
d_gene: -; v_gene: TRBV5-5; j_gene: TRBJ2-3; abundance: -; CDR3nt: TGTGCCAGCAGCACAAGATTCACAGATACGCAGTATTTT; CDR3aa: CASSTRFTDTQYF
d_gene: TRBD2; v_gene: TRBV4-2; j_gene: TRBJ2-1; abundance: -; CDR3nt: TGTGCCAGCAGCCAAGATGATCGAGCGGGGGGGATGTACAATGAGCAGTTCTTC; CDR3aa: CASSQDDRAGGMYNEQFF
d_gene: TRBD1; v_gene: TRBV25-1; j_gene: TRBJ1-2; abundance: -; CDR3nt: TGTGCCAGCAGGCTGACAGGGGAAAAGGGGGTCTATGGCTACACCTTC; CDR3aa: CASRLTGEKGVYGYTF
d_gene: TRBD2; v_gene: TRBV30; j_gene: TRBJ2-2; abundance: once; CDR3nt: TGTGCCTGGAGCCGGCTAGCGGGGGGAGGTTCGAACACCGGGGAGCTGTTTTTT; CDR3aa: CAWSRLAGGGSNTGELFF
d_gene: TRBD1; v_gene: TRBV19; j_gene: TRBJ2-4; abundance: -; CDR3nt: TGTGCCAGTAGTCAGACAGGGTTCGCCAAAAACATTCAGTACTTC; CDR3aa: CASSQTGFAKNIQYF
d_gene: -; v_gene: TRBV25-1; j_gene: TRBJ1-2; abundance: once; CDR3nt: TGTGCCAGCAGTGAAGCCGGTTTTAATTATGGCTACACCTTC; CDR3aa: CASSEAGFNYGYTF
d_gene: TRBD1; v_gene: TRBV6-1; j_gene: TRBJ2-2; abundance: -; CDR3nt: TGTGCCAGCAGTGAAGCGGGACAGCCCACCGGGGAGCTGTTTTTT; CDR3aa: CASSEAGQPTGELFF
d_gene: -; v_gene: TRBV4-1; j_gene: TRBJ1-2; abundance: -; CDR3nt: TGCGCCGGCAGCCAAGTACAGGGCTTGTTCTCTTCCGGCTACACCTTC; CDR3aa: CAGSQVQGLFSSGYTF
d_gene: TRBD2; v_gene: TRBV11-2; j_gene: TRBJ2-5; abundance: -; CDR3nt: TGTGCCAGCAGCTCGGGGGGGGGAAAAGAGACCCAGTACTTC; CDR3aa: CASSSGGGKETQYF
d_gene: TRBD2; v_gene: TRBV6-5; j_gene: TRBJ2-1; abundance: -; CDR3nt: TGTGCCAGCAGTTTCATCGGACTAGCGCGAAAGGGGGAGCAGTTCTTC; CDR3aa: CASSFIGLARKGEQFF
d_gene: -; v_gene: TRBV5-1; j_gene: TRBJ2-5; abundance: -; CDR3nt: TGCGCCAGCAGCTTGAGCCGGGAGACCCAGTACTTC; CDR3aa: CASSLSRETQYF
d_gene: -; v_gene: TRBV5-1; j_gene: TRBJ2-3; abundance: -; CDR3nt: TGCGCCAGCAGCTTGACGGCAGGGGCTAGCACAGATACGCAGTATTTT; CDR3aa: CASSLTAGASTDTQYF
d_gene: TRBD2; v_gene: TRBV29-1; j_gene: TRBJ2-5; abundance: -; CDR3nt: TGCAGCGTTTTGGCGGGGGGGGCTCGGGGGACCCAGTACTTC; CDR3aa: CSVLAGGARGTQYF
d_gene: -; v_gene: TRBV4-2; j_gene: TRBJ2-5; abundance: -; CDR3nt: TGTGCCAGCAGCCAAGGAGTCGAGGAGACCCAGTACTTC; CDR3aa: CASSQGVEETQYF
d_gene: TRBD2; v_gene: TRBV2; j_gene: TRBJ2-5; abundance: -; CDR3nt: TGTGCCAGCACCCGGGGGCTAGCGGGGTCCTCCGGGGGAGAGACCCAGTACTTC; CDR3aa: CASTRGLAGSSGGETQYF
d_gene: TRBD1; v_gene: TRBV6-6; j_gene: TRBJ2-3; abundance: -; CDR3nt: TGTGCCAGTTCTCCGGGACAGGGCGGGGATACGCAGTATTTT; CDR3aa: CASSPGQGGDTQYF
d_gene: -; v_gene: TRBV5-1; j_gene: TRBJ1-1; abundance: -; CDR3nt: TGCGCCAGCAGCTCACAGGATCCGAACACTGAAGCTTTCTTT; CDR3aa: CASSSQDPNTEAFF
d_gene: -; v_gene: TRBV18; j_gene: TRBJ1-1; abundance: -; CDR3nt: TGTGCCAGCTCACCACCGATGAGGGTTACTGAAGCTTTCTTT; CDR3aa: CASSPPMRVTEAFF
d_gene: -; v_gene: TRBV7-9; j_gene: TRBJ2-3; abundance: -; CDR3nt: TGTGCCAGCCTTCCCGAGATGCAGTATTTT; CDR3aa: CASLPEMQYF
d_gene: TRBD1; v_gene: TRBV9; j_gene: TRBJ1-5; abundance: -; CDR3nt: TGTGCCAGCAGCGTAGGGACAGGGGACCCGAGTAGGCAGCCCCAGCATTTT; CDR3aa: CASSVGTGDPSRQPQHF
d_gene: -; v_gene: TRBV28; j_gene: TRBJ1-2; abundance: -; CDR3nt: TGTGCCAGCAGTTTGGGGACACATCATGGCTACACCTTC; CDR3aa: CASSLGTHHGYTF
d_gene: TRBD2; v_gene: TRBV9; j_gene: TRBJ2-3; abundance: -; CDR3nt: TGTGCCAGCAGCGCCGGACTAGCGGGGGGGTATAGCACAGATACGCAGTATTTT; CDR3aa: CASSAGLAGGYSTDTQYF
d_gene: -; v_gene: TRBV15; j_gene: TRBJ2-3; abundance: -; CDR3nt: TGTGCCACCAGCAGTTTGGGGGCAGGCGAGGTGGCAGATACGCAGTATTTT; CDR3aa: CATSSLGAGEVADTQYF
d_gene: TRBD2; v_gene: TRBV7-2; j_gene: TRBJ2-5; abundance: -; CDR3nt: TGTGCCAGCAGCCCATTAGCGGGGGGGGCCAGGGAGACCCAGTACTTC; CDR3aa: CASSPLAGGARETQYF
d_gene: -; v_gene: TRBV6-5; j_gene: TRBJ2-3; abundance: -; CDR3nt: TGTGCCAGCAGTTACGAGGGGGTCACAGATACGCAGTATTTT; CDR3aa: CASSYEGVTDTQYF
d_gene: -; v_gene: TRBV7-2; j_gene: TRBJ2-6; abundance: few; CDR3nt: TGTGCCAGCAGCTTAGCGGGTGGAGCTACTGGGGCCAACGTCCTGACTTTC; CDR3aa: CASSLAGGATGANVLTF
d_gene: -; v_gene: TRBV7-2; j_gene: TRBJ2-2; abundance: -; CDR3nt: TGTGCCAGCAGCTTACAAGGTGTAACTACAGACAGGCCCAAGGAGCTGTTTTTT; CDR3aa: CASSLQGVTTDRPKELFF
d_gene: -; v_gene: TRBV7-2; j_gene: TRBJ1-5; abundance: -; CDR3nt: TGTGCCAGCAGCTCCCTAGGGGTGAGCAATCAGCCCCAGCATTTT; CDR3aa: CASSSLGVSNQPQHF
d_gene: -; v_gene: TRBV5-1; j_gene: TRBJ2-5; abundance: few; CDR3nt: TGCGCCAGCAGCTTGGTTCCGGACAGTCGAGAGACCCAGTACTTC; CDR3aa: CASSLVPDSRETQYF
d_gene: TRBD1; v_gene: TRBV11-2; j_gene: TRBJ2-7; abundance: few; CDR3nt: TGTGCCAGCAGCTTCTCTTACTCTCTGGCGACAGGGGCTTACGAGCAGTACTTC; CDR3aa: CASSFSYSLATGAYEQYF